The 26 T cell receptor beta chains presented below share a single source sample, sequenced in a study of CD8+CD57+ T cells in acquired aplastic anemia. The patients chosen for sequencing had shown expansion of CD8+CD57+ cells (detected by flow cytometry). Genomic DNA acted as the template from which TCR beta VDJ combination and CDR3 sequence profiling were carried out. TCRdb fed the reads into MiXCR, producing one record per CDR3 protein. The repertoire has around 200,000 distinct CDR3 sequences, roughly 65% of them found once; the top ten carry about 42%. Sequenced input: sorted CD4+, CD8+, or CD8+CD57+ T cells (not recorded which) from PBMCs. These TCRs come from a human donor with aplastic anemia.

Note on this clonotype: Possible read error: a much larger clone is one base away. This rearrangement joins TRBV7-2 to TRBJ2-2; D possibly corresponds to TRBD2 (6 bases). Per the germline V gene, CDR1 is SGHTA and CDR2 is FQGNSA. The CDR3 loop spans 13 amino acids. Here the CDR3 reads CASSFRETGELLF. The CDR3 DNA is TGTGCCAGCAGCTTTCGGGAGACCGGGGAGCTGCTTTTT. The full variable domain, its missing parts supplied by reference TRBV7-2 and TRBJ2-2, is GAGVSQSPSNKVTEKGKDVELRCDPISGHTALYWYRQSLGQGLEFLIYFQGNSAPDKSGLPSDRFSAERTGGSVSTLTIQRTQQEDSAVYLCASSFRETGELLFGEGSRLTVL.

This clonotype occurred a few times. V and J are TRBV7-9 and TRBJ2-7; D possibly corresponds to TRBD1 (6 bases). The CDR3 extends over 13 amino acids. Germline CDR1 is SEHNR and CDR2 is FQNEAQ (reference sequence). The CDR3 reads CASSQGKIYEQYF. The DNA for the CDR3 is TGTGCTAGTTCACAGGGTAAAATCTACGAGCAGTACTTC.

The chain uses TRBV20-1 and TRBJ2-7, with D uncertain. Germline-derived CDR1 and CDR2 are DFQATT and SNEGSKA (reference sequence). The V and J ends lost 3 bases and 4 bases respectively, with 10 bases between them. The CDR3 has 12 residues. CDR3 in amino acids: CSASETLYEQYF. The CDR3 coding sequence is TGCAGTGCTAGTGAGACACTATACGAGCAGTACTTC.

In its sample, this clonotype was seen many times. CDR3 coding DNA: TGTGCCAGCAGCGGCGGGACAGCGGACAACTCTGGAAACACCATATATTTT. This sequence encodes CASSGGTADNSGNTIYF. The V gene is TRBV5-8, the J gene TRBJ1-3; the match to TRBD1 covers 7 bases. Germline CDR1 SGHTS, CDR2 YDEGEE. The ends lost 4 bases at V and 0 bases at J; junction bases unmatched: 10. The CDR3 spans 17 residues.

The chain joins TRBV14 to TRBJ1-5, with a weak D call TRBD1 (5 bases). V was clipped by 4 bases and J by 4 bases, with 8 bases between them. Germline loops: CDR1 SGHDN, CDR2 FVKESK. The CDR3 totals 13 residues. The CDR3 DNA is TGTGCCAGCAGCCCAAGACAGAATCAGCCCCAGCATTTT. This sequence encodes CASSPRQNQPQHF.

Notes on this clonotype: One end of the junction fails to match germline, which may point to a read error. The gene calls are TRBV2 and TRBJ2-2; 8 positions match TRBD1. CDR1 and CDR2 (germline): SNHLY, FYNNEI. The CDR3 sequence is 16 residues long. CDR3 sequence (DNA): TGTGCCAGCAGGGACCTAGGACAGGGAATCGCCGGGGGGCTGTTTTTT. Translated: CASRDLGQGIAGGLFF.

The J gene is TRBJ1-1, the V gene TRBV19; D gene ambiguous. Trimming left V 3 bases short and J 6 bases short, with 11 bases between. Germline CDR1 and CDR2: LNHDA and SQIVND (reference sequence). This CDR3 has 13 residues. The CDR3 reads CASSMWQPPEAFF. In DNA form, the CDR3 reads TGTGCCAGTAGTATGTGGCAGCCCCCTGAAGCTTTCTTT.

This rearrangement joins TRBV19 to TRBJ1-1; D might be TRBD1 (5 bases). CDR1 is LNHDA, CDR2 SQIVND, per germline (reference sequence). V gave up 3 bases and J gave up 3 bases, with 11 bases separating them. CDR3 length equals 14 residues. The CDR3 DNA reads TGTGCCAGTAGTATTGAGGGGCTCGACACTGAAGCTTTCTTT. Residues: CASSIEGLDTEAFF.

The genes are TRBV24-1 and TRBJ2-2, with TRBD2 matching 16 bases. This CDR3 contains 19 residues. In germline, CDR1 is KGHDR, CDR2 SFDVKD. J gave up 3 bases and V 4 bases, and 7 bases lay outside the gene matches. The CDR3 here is CATSEGTSGGAFDTGELFF. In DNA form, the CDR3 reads TGTGCCACCAGTGAGGGGACTAGCGGGGGGGCCTTTGACACCGGGGAGCTGTTTTTT.

The DNA for the CDR3 is TGTGCCAGCAGCTTAGTGGCGCTAACTAGCGGGAGGATAGAGACCCAGTACTTC. Protein: CASSLVALTSGRIETQYF. The genes are TRBV7-2 and TRBJ2-5; 12 bases fit TRBD2. This CDR3 has 18 residues. Germline CDR1 SGHTA, CDR2 FQGNSA. Trimming took 1 base from V and 4 from J; bases not matched to a gene: 10. Full variable domain (outside the CDR3, taken from reference TRBV7-2 and TRBJ2-5): GAGVSQSPSNKVTEKGKDVELRCDPISGHTALYWYRQSLGQGLEFLIYFQGNSAPDKSGLPSDRFSAERTGGSVSTLTIQRTQQEDSAVYLCASSLVALTSGRIETQYFGPGTRLLVL.

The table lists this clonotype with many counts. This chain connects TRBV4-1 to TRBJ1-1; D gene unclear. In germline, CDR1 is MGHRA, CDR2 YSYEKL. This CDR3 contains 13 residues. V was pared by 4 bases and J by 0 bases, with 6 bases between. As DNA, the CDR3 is TGCGCCAGCAGCCGCGTAATGAACACTGAAGCTTTCTTT. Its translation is CASSRVMNTEAFF.

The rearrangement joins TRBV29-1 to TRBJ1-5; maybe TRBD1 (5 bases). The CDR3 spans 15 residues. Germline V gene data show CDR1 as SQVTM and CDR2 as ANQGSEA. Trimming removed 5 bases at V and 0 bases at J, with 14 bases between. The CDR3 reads CSVYFPGNSNQPQHF. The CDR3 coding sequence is TGCAGCGTTTACTTCCCAGGGAATAGCAATCAGCCCCAGCATTTT.

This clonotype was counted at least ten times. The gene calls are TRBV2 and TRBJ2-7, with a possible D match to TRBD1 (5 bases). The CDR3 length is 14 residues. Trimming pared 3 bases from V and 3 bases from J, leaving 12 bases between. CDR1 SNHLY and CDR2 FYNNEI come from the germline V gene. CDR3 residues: CASSDPNRGYEQYF. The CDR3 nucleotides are TGTGCCAGCAGTGACCCCAATAGGGGCTACGAGCAGTACTTC. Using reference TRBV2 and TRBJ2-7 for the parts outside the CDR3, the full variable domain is EPEVTQTPSHQVTQMGQEVILRCVPISNHLYFYWYRQILGQKVEFLVSFYNNEISEKSEIFDDQFSVERPDGSNFTLKIRSTKLEDSAMYFCASSDPNRGYEQYFGPGTRLTVT.

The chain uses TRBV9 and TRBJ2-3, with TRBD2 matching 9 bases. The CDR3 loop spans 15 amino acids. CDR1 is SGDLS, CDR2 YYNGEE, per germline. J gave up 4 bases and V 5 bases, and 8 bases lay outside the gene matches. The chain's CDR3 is CASRPLAGFADTQYF. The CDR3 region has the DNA TGTGCCAGCAGACCTCTAGCGGGATTCGCAGATACGCAGTATTTT. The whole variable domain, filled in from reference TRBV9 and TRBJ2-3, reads DSGVTQTPKHLITATGQRVTLRCSPRSGDLSVYWYQQSLDQGLQFLIQYYNGEERAKGNILERFSAQQFPDLHSELNLSSLELGDSALYFCASRPLAGFADTQYFGPGTRLTVL.

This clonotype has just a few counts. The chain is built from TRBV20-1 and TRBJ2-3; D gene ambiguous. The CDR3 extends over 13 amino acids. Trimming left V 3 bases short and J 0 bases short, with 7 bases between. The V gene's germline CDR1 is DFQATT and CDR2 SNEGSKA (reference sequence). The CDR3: CSARAASTDTQYF. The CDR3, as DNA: TGCAGTGCTAGGGCAGCTAGCACAGATACGCAGTATTTT.

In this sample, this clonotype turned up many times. This CDR3 is CASKSGVEAFF. The CDR3 DNA sequence: TGTGCCAGCAAATCAGGGGTTGAAGCTTTCTTT. The chain links TRBV6-5 to TRBJ1-1; D is possibly TRBD1 (6 bases). The ends were cut back, 7 bases at V and 7 bases at J, with 10 bases in the middle. The CDR3 runs 11 residues. Germline V CDR1 and CDR2: MNHEY, SVGAGI.

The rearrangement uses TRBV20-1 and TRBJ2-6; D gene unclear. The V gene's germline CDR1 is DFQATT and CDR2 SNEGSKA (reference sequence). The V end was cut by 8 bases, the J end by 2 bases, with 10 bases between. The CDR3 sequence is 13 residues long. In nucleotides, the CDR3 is TGCAGTCTTTATGCCCCTGGGGCCAACGTCCTGACTTTC. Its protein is CSLYAPGANVLTF.

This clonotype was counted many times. The CDR3 protein is CASSSEGGLNTEAFF. CDR3 nucleotides: TGCGCCAGCAGCTCCGAAGGGGGGTTGAACACTGAAGCTTTCTTT. This chain connects TRBV5-1 to TRBJ1-1; perhaps TRBD1 as D (6 bases). Germline loops: CDR1 SGHRS, CDR2 YFSETQ. The CDR3 is 15 residues long. Trimming left V 3 bases short and J 0 bases short, with 12 bases between.

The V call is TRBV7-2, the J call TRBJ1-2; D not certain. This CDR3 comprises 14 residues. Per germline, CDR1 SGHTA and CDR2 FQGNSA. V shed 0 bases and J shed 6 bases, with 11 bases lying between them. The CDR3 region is CASSLAQDLHGYTF. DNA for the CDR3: TGTGCCAGCAGCTTAGCCCAGGACCTTCATGGCTACACCTTC. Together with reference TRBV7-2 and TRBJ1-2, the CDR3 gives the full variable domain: GAGVSQSPSNKVTEKGKDVELRCDPISGHTALYWYRQSLGQGLEFLIYFQGNSAPDKSGLPSDRFSAERTGGSVSTLTIQRTQQEDSAVYLCASSLAQDLHGYTFGSGTRLTVV.

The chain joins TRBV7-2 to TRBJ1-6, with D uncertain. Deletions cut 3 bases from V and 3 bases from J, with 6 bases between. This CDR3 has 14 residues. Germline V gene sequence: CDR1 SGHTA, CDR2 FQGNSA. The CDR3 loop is CASSFGYYNSPLHF. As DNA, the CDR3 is TGTGCCAGCAGCTTCGGGTACTATAATTCACCCCTCCACTTT.

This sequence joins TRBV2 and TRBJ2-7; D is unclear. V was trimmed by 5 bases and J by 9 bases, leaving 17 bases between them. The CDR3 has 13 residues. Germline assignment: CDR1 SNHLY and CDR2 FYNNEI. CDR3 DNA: TGTGCCAGCAGTTTAGGCCTCGCGGCGCTGCAGTACTTC. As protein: CASSLGLAALQYF.

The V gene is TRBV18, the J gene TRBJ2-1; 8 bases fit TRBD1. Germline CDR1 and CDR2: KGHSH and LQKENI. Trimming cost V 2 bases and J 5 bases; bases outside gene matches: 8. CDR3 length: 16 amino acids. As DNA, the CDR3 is TGTGCCAGCTCACCAGGGGAGACAGGGGACCACAATGAGCAGTTCTTC. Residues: CASSPGETGDHNEQFF.

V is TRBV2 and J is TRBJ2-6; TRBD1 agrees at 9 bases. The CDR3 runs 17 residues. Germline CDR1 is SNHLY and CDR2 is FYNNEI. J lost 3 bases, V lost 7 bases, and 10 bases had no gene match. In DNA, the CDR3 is TGTGCCAGCACCCTTAGTGGGACAGGGAGTGGGGCCAACGTCCTGACTTTC. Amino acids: CASTLSGTGSGANVLTF.

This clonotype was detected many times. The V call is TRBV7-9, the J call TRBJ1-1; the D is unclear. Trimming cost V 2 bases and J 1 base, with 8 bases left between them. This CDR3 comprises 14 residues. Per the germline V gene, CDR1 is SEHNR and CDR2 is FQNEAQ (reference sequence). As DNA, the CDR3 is TGTGCCAGCAGCTTAACAGTGACGAACACTGAAGCTTTCTTT. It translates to CASSLTVTNTEAFF. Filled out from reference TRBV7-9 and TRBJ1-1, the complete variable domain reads DTGVSQNPRHKITKRGQNVTFRCDPISEHNRLYWYRQTLGQGPEFLTYFQNEAQLEKSRLLSDRFSAERPKGSFSTLEIQRTEQGDSAMYLCASSLTVTNTEAFFGQGTRLTVV.

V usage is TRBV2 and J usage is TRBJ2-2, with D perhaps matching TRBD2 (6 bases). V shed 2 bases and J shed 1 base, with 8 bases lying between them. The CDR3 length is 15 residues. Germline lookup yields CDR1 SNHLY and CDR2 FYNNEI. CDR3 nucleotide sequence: TGTGCCAGCAGTGAAATAGCGGTGAACACCGGGGAGCTGTTTTTT. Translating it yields CASSEIAVNTGELFF.

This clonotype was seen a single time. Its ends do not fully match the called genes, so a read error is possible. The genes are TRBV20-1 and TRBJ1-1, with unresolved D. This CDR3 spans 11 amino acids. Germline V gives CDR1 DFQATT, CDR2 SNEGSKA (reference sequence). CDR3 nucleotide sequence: TGCAGTGCTAGACGGAACGCTGAAGCTTTCTTT. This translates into CSARRNAEAFF.